The 3 T cell receptor beta chains given below trace back to one sample, sequenced in a study of cytomegalovirus exposure and HLA in healthy donors. The study ran its PCR with 60 Vbeta and 13 Jbeta primers. Profiling relied on immunoSEQ multiplex PCR, and the TCRdb table lists in-frame clones only, not all of them. The sample contains more than 60,000 clones, approximately 80% of which appear only once. Sequencing used PBMCs. Receptors were obtained from a woman aged 25 to 45 in good health and CMV-seronegative.

The chain combines TRBV10-3 with TRBJ2-1; TRBD2 might be the D (5 bases). This CDR3 comprises 14 residues. In germline, CDR1 is ENHRY, CDR2 SYGVKD. V was trimmed by 8 bases and J by 6 bases, leaving 17 bases between them. The CDR3 loop reads CAIGGKPGGNEQFF. The CDR3 bases are TGTGCCATCGGAGGAAAGCCCGGAGGCAATGAGCAGTTCTTC.

V gene TRBV27 combines with J gene TRBJ1-1; 7 bases agree with TRBD1. Germline V lookup: CDR1 MNHEY, CDR2 SMNVEV (reference sequence). V gave up 6 bases and J gave up 4 bases; unmatched junction bases: 5. This CDR3 has 13 amino acids. This CDR3 is CASSMPGGTEAFF. DNA of the CDR3: TGTGCCAGCAGCATGCCAGGGGGCACTGAAGCTTTCTTT.

This rearrangement joins TRBV11-3 to TRBJ2-2, with D perhaps matching TRBD1 (5 bases). Germline V gene lookup returns CDR1 SGHNT and CDR2 YENEEA. V was trimmed by 5 bases and J by 4 bases, leaving 17 bases between them. The CDR3 is made up of 16 amino acids. CDR3 in DNA: TGTGCCAGCAGCACCCGGACATTCAGATCCACCGGGGAGCTGTTTTTT. It translates to CASSTRTFRSTGELFF. Variable domain in full (rest from reference TRBV11-3 and TRBJ2-2): EAGVVQSPRYKIIEKKQPVAFWCNPISGHNTLYWYLQNLGQGPELLIRYENEEAVDDSQLPKDRFSAERLKGVDSTLKIQPAELGDSAVYLCASSTRTFRSTGELFFGEGSRLTVL.